Sequencing of this T cell receptor (beta chain) was carried out in a study of T-cell memory formation after mild COVID-19. Across the study: Across donors, TCR clusters were largely donor specific.

This clonotype occurred a few times. Its antigen is not identified. V lost 6 bases, J lost 4 bases, and 12 bases stayed unmatched. The germline CDR1 and CDR2 sequences are MNHEY and SVGEGT. CDR3 size: 17 residues. Using constant-segment primers, 5'RACE produced TCR alpha and TCR beta cDNA libraries carrying sample barcodes and UMIs. TCRdb analysed the 5' RACE reads with MiXCR anew, one entry per CDR3 protein. The sample lists about 300,000 distinct CDR3 sequences, 15% to 20% seen once, with roughly 21% in the top ten. Study conclusions and caveats: Among CD4+ contracting clones, most were CM and EM, and CD8+ ones EMRA. Day 15 to 85 contractors were CD4/CD8 balanced; later expanders leaned CD4+.

This sequence joins TRBV6-2 or TRBV6-3 and TRBJ2-3; the match to TRBD2 covers 11 bases. The source material was PBMCs or a T cell subset sorted from them (not recorded which). The clonotype comes from a man between 18 and 35 years old who had mild COVID-19 (a few samples of this study predate the infection). Cell type and time point are not known. CDR3 nucleotides: TGTGCCAGCAGCCGAGGGGCGACTAGCGGGGCGTCAGATACGCAGTATTTT. This sequence encodes CASSRGATSGASDTQYF.